The text below deals with one T cell receptor (beta chain). No antigen is known for it. V trimming: 3 bases; J trimming: 3 bases; junction bases outside the gene matches: 4. The CDR3 has 13 residues. The germline CDR1 and CDR2 sequences are GTSNPN and SVGIG (reference sequence). This entry is derived from a study of T cell responses to AZD1222 COVID-19 vaccine. Study-wide results and caveats: Clonal diversity may have been underestimated, and the donors were mostly white British, with more females than males.

Sequenced by immunoSEQ multiplex PCR; TCRdb stores in-frame clones only, minus some. The sample includes 150,000 to 200,000 clones, about 91% seen only once; the top ten take approximately 1.2%. The source of this sequence is an adult who received the AZD1222 COVID-19 vaccine. The chain employs TRBV30 and TRBJ2-7; 8 bases align to TRBD1. The sample was peripheral blood, taken 28 days after the second AZD1222 dose. The CDR3 spells CAWRGDRGYEQYF. CDR3 nucleotide sequence: TGTGCCTGGAGGGGAGACAGGGGCTACGAGCAGTACTTC.